This entry features one T cell receptor beta chain sequence. This sample stems from a study of cytomegalovirus exposure and HLA in healthy donors. The germline V and J ends were trimmed by 0 bases and 4 bases, with 9 bases remaining between them. Germline CDR1 SGHAT, CDR2 FQNNGV. This CDR3 contains 14 residues. Both 60 Vbeta primers and 13 Jbeta primers went into the PCR. Using immunoSEQ multiplex PCR, the repertoire was profiled, and TCRdb retains in-frame clones only, with some absent. The sample comprises roughly 140,000 clones, around three quarters of which are singletons, and 1.5% to 2% rests with the top ten.

The sequence derives from a woman aged 35 to 49 in good health and CMV-seronegative. The chain links TRBV11-2 to TRBJ2-5; the D gene is possibly TRBD2 (7 bases). The specimen was PBMCs. CDR3 DNA: TGTGCCAGCAGCTTAGACCGGGGGGCAGAGACCCAGTACTTC. As protein: CASSLDRGAETQYF.